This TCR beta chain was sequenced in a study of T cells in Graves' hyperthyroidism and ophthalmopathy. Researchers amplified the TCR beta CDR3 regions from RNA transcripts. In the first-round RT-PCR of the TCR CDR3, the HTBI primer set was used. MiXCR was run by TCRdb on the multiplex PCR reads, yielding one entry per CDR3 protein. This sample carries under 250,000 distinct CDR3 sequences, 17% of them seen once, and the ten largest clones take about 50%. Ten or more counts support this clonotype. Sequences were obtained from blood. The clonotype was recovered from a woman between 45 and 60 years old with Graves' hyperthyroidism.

The CDR3 DNA reads TGTGCCAGCAGTCCACGGACTAGCGGGAGTGAGACCCAGTACTTC. Residues: CASSPRTSGSETQYF. This chain joins TRBV7-9 and TRBJ2-5; 13 nucleotides line up with TRBD2. Losses at the gene ends were 6 bases for V and 5 bases for J; bases not matched to a gene: 6. CDR3 size: 15 residues. CDR1 is SEHNR and CDR2 is FQNEAQ in the germline V gene (reference sequence).